The source of this TCR beta chain is a study of brain T cells in children with intractable seizures. Comment on this clone: What it binds is not known.

Using immunoSEQ multiplex PCR, the repertoire was profiled, and TCRdb retains in-frame clones only, with some absent. The table shows 110,000 or so clones, with 85% to 95% occurring only once. The sequenced cases were selected for having the highest brain T cell transcript signatures. Patients received at least one anti-epileptic drug before surgery. General study points: Absence of clones before surgery may stem from lower sequencing depth.

The sample was peripheral blood, taken at surgery. This TCR derives from a boy in the first two years of life with hemimegalencephaly and intractable seizures.

In nucleotides, the CDR3 is TGTGCCAGCAGTTTGACGGACAGGGTCCCCTACAATGAGCAGTTCTTC. Protein: CASSLTDRVPYNEQFF. The chain has TRBV27 and TRBJ2-1, with 8 nucleotides matching TRBD1. Germline loops: CDR1 MNHEY, CDR2 SMNVEV (reference sequence). V gave up 3 bases and J gave up 2 bases; unmatched junction bases: 6. The CDR3 runs 16 residues.